Sequencing of this T cell receptor (beta chain) was carried out in a study of CXCR3-negative and CXCR3-positive naive CD8 T cells. Broader study findings: For CXCR3-positive naive cells, TRB CDR3s were more hydrophobic than those of CXCR3-negative naive cells. The TRBV-TRBJ usage of naive CXCR3-negative and CXCR3-positive cells was similar, but that of memory cells differed.

Note on this clonotype: Its antigen is not identified.

The CDR3 loop spans 14 amino acids. Looked up from germline, CDR1 is MNHNS and CDR2 is SASEGT. cDNA libraries for TRB were generated by 5' RACE incorporating UMI labels. For each CDR3 protein, TCRdb gives one entry from its re-call of the 5' RACE reads, without DNA. Its table lists about 130,000 distinct CDR3 sequences. The sequenced sample was naive CXCR3+ CD8+ T cells from blood. The sample's subset: CD45RO-CCR7+CD27+CD95- naive CD8+ T cells expressing CXCR3 (TNR3+). This receptor was taken from a human donor in good health. Some clones in this sample may be carry-over from other donors' samples. The chain uses TRBV6-1 and TRBJ1-2. CDR3 sequence: CASSESDLVDGYTF.